This T cell receptor (beta chain) was found in a study of cytomegalovirus exposure and HLA in healthy donors. Study context: Around 80 million unique TCRs from HLA-typed donors were held in an early data release.

V dropped 2 bases and J dropped 4; count of bases not matched to a gene: 6. The germline V gene encodes CDR1 SGHNT and CDR2 YENEEA. The length of the CDR3 is 16 residues. For this clone: Its specificity is unknown.

The PCR made use of 60 Vbeta and 13 Jbeta primers. Using immunoSEQ multiplex PCR, the repertoire was profiled, and TCRdb retains in-frame clones only, with some absent. Of about 170,000 clones in the sample, about four fifths were seen once. Regarding the study as a whole: Immune exposure information comprised only CMV serostatus. Generally TCR sequences proved uncommon, though certain public TCRs appeared in numerous donors. Fewer N-insertions than the roughly 630-donor mean were reportedly shown by an Asian-associated ancestry cluster in a later analysis.

Sequenced input: PBMCs. The chain combines TRBV11-3 with TRBJ2-2; 8 nucleotides match TRBD2. This TCR was recovered from a woman between 18 and 29 years old in good health and CMV-seronegative. CDR3 region: CASSLSRREVTGELFF. CDR3 sequence (DNA): TGTGCCAGCAGCTTATCACGGCGGGAGGTCACCGGGGAGCTGTTTTTT.